This T cell receptor (beta chain) was observed in a study of blood T cell repertoires in COVID-19 (dated by TCRdb to the early 2020s). General notes on the study: The collaborator samples originated in the United States, Italy and Spain and spanned the acute and convalescent phases of COVID-19. The material from the prospective study consisted of cDNA or gDNA derived from T cells, B-cell-depleted T cells, or PBMCs. The dataset comprised deeply sampled blood TCRbeta repertoires from subjects exposed to, actively infected with, or recovered from COVID-19. The repertoires were released in a freely available public database intended as a resource for research on the immune response to SARS-CoV-2. The samples were drawn from two sources: the first 160 participants of the ongoing ImmuneRACE study, and fewer than 1,500 subjects contributed by 6 global collaborators. A de-identified subject ID, COVID-19 status, age in years and sex were almost always included in the sample metadata. HLA class I and class II types, where available, came from metadata supplied by the sample provider rather than from assay-based typing. What the research found in general, with its limitations: The quantity of clinical and demographic metadata differed by source and by participant and was supplied without curation.

At one collaborating source in Seattle, patients were enrolled during active infection and were followed longitudinally through the course of disease. The collaborating institutions used their own protocols to collect whole blood in K2EDTA tubes. For TCRbeta analysis, collaborators shipped samples in one of three forms: frozen whole blood, isolated PBMCs, or DNA extracted from either of those sample types. Note on this clone: It has no known antigen specificity. Per-base qualities were not stored, and no clone one base away is much larger.

TCRbeta CDR3 regions were amplified from genomic DNA by means of the immunoSEQ Assay, a bias-controlled multiplex PCR. In the paper's pipeline: Nucleated cell counts per sample were estimated from amplification of reference gene primers within the assay. Sequence reads were collapsed and filtered to measure the absolute abundance of every unique TCRbeta CDR3 rearrangement. For each sample, productive Simpson clonality was calculated by taking the square root of Simpson's diversity index across productive rearrangements. TCRdb limited this immuneACCESS table to in-frame rearrangements with V and J called. A share of clones is missing; checked studies link under half to unresolved V genes, and the rest is unexplained. V and J calls and clone size are given by that table; D and trimming were obtained from the DNA. The sample data list approximately 160,000 clones, and 70% to 90% of these were observed just once. The top ten clones comprise roughly 8.3% of the sample.

V is reduced by 2 bases and J by 0 bases, leaving a spacing of 24 bases between them. The CDR3 starts with the cysteine, ends with the phenylalanine, and has 20 residues. Here the CDR3 DNA is all that survives: 60 bases in frame from base 1. CDR1 and CDR2 are drawn from the germline V gene: SGHRS, YFSETQ. The sequenced sample was peripheral blood. The receptor comes from a woman in her sixties or seventies with COVID-19, enrolled during active disease. The V gene is TRBV5-1 and the J gene is TRBJ1-3, with no reliable assignment of the D segment. The CDR3 loop reads CASSFGSGLKGGSSGNTIYF. The nucleotide sequence reads TGCGCCAGCAGCTTTGGGTCGGGTCTCAAGGGAGGCAGCTCTGGAAACACCATATATTTT.